This record looks at one T cell receptor beta chain sequence and its context. The data derive from a study of control samples from healthy donors and cancer patients. Per germline, CDR1 MNHEY and CDR2 SMNVEV (reference sequence). The CDR3 contains 20 residues. With V trimmed by 7 bases and J by 0 bases, 16 bases remained unmatched. Some clones are missing from TCRdb's copy, which holds only in-frame ones; the method was immunoSEQ multiplex PCR. The sample comprises around 77,000 clones, roughly 92% of which are singletons, and about 5.6% rests with the top ten. The receptor's source is a woman aged 55-69 years in good health. The rearrangement links TRBV27 to TRBJ2-3; 13 bases fit TRBD2. Material for sequencing was blood. The CDR3 DNA reads as TGTGCCAGCATCCCCGTCGGGGGACTAGCGGGGACCCCTAGCACAGATACGCAGTATTTT. This gives the protein CASIPVGGLAGTPSTDTQYF.